This T cell receptor beta chain was recorded in a study of blood T cell repertoires in COVID-19 (dated by TCRdb to 2019 to 2021). The study in broad terms: Samples from collaborators originated in the United States, Italy and Spain and spanned both the acute and convalescent phases of COVID-19. The prospective study material was composed of cDNA or gDNA derived from T cells, B-cell-depleted T cells, or PBMCs. Deeply sampled blood TCRbeta repertoires from subjects exposed to, actively infected with, or recovered from COVID-19 were included in the dataset. The repertoires were made available in a free public database intended to serve as a resource for research on the immune response to SARS-CoV-2. The samples were drawn from two sources: the first 160 participants of the ongoing ImmuneRACE study, and 1,000 to 1,500 subjects contributed by 6 global collaborators. Nearly every sample came with metadata listing a de-identified subject ID, COVID-19 status, age in years and sex. Where HLA class I and class II types were available, the types were taken from metadata supplied by the sample provider, not from assay-based typing.

Results and caveats for the whole study, not just this receptor: The amount of clinical and demographic metadata varied by source and participant and was provided uncurated.

TCRbeta CDR3 regions were amplified from genomic DNA by means of the immunoSEQ Assay, a bias-controlled multiplex PCR. Regarding the original processing steps: The number of nucleated cells in each sample was estimated from the amplification of reference gene primers within the assay. To quantify the absolute abundance of each unique TCRbeta CDR3 rearrangement, sequence reads were collapsed and filtered. Productive Simpson clonality was computed per sample as the square root of Simpson's diversity index over productive rearrangements. This is the immuneACCESS table as TCRdb keeps it, with only in-frame sequences that have V and J called. A part of the clones is gone; compared with another copy, unresolved V genes explain less than half, and the rest is unexplained. The DNA was the basis for D and trimming; V, J and clone size are from that table. For this sample there are fewer than 75,000 clones; 85% to 90% appear just once. The ten biggest clones cover 1.3% to 1.5% of the sample.

On this clone: The specificity of this receptor is unknown. No base qualities exist here, and no much larger clone lies one base off it.

The collaborating institutions used their own protocols to collect whole blood in K2EDTA tubes. For TCRbeta analysis, collaborators shipped samples as frozen whole blood, isolated PBMCs, or DNA extracted from either of those sample types. The TCR was taken from a man aged 55-75 years with acute or convalescent COVID-19. Material for sequencing was peripheral blood.

The CDR3 protein sequence reads: CAARTVKNIQYF. The bases are TGTGCCGCCCGGACAGTCAAAAACATTCAGTACTTC. The rearranged segments are TRBV6-5 and TRBJ2-4; tentative D gene TRBD1, with 6 bases matching. Looking up the germline V gene yields CDR1 MNHEY and CDR2 SVGAGI. Relative to germline, V is 11 bases shorter and J is 3 bases shorter, with 11 bases between their ends. The CDR3, cysteine through phenylalanine, is 12 amino acids long. Left in the record is the CDR3 DNA by itself, 36 bases read in frame from the first base.